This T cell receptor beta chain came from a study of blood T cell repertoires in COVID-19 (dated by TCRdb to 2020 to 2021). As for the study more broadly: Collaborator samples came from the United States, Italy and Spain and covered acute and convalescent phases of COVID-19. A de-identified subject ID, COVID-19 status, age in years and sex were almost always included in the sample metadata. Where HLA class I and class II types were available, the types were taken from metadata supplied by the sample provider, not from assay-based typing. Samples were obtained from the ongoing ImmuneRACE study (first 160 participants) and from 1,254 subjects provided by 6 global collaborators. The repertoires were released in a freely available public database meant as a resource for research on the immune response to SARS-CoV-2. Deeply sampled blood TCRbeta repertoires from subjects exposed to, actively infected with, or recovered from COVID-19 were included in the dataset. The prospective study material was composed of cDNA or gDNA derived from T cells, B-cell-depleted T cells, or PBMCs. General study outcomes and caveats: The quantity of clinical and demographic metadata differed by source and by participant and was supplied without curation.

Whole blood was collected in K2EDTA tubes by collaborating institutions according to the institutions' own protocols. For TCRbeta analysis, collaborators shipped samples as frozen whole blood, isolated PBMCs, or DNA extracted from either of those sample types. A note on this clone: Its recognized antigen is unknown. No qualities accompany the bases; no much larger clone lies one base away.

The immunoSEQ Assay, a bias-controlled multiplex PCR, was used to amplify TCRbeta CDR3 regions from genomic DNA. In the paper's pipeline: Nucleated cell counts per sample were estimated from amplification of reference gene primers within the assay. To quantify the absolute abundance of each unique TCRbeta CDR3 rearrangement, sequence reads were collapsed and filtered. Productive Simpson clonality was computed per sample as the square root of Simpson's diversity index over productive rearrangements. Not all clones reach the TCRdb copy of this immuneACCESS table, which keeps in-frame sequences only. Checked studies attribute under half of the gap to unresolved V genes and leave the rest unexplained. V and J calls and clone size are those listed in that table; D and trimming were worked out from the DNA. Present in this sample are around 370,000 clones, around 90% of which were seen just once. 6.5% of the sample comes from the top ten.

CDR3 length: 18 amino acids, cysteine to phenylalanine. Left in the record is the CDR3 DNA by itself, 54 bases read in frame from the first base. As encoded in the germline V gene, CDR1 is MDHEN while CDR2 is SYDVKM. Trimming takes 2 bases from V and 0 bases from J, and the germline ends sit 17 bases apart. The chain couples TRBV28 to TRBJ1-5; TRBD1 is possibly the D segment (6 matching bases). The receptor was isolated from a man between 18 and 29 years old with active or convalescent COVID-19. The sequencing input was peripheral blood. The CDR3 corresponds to CASSLERWGLNSNQPQHF. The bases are TGTGCCAGCAGTTTAGAAAGATGGGGGCTTAATAGCAATCAGCCCCAGCATTTT.